These T cell receptor beta chains were read from a single sample in a study of OX40 agonist ivuxolimab in advanced cancers. Profiling relied on immunoSEQ multiplex PCR, and the TCRdb table lists in-frame clones only, not all of them. The sample records fewer than 65,000 clones, around 87% being singletons. The material sequenced was CD4+ or CD8+ T cells sorted from blood, taken in a trial of the OX40 agonist ivuxolimab. The receptors shown here come from an adult with an advanced solid tumor such as melanoma, head and neck, liver or kidney cancer. Each CDR3 is given with its conserved first and last residue. The order of the fields is V gene, J gene, D gene, clone size, CDR3 protein, CDR3 DNA. The D gene is left open where the match is weak. Expanded clones get a size class; other rows say once, few or many, or leave the size out.

>TRBV7-8|TRBJ2-2|-|-
CASSLNRLPGGELFF
TGTGCCAGCAGCTTAAATCGTCTTCCCGGCGGGGAGCTGTTTTTT
>TRBV19|TRBJ2-1|-|few
CATMGGDFYEQFF
TGTGCCACCATGGGGGGCGATTTCTATGAGCAGTTCTTC
>TRBV6-5|TRBJ1-4|TRBD1|-
CASSQGGSNEKLFF
TGTGCCAGCAGCCAAGGGGGCTCTAATGAAAAACTGTTTTTT
>TRBV7-3|TRBJ2-7|TRBD2|few
CASSLSPTRLAGGYEQYF
TGTGCCAGCAGCTTAAGCCCCACCCGTCTAGCGGGGGGATACGAGCAGTACTTC
>TRBV11-2|TRBJ2-2|TRBD1|-
CASSPRTGIGAGELFF
TGTGCCAGCAGCCCCCGGACAGGGATTGGAGCCGGGGAGCTGTTTTTT
>TRBV4-3|TRBJ1-3|-|-
CASSQDPTGNTIYF
TGCGCCAGCAGCCAAGACCCAACTGGAAACACCATATATTTT
>TRBV7-8|TRBJ2-3|TRBD2|-
CASSFGREYTQYF
TGTGCCAGCAGCTTTGGGCGGGAGTACACGCAGTATTTT
>TRBV7-9|TRBJ2-2|-|few
CASSGYSTGELFF
TGTGCCAGCAGCGGTTACAGTACCGGGGAGCTGTTTTTT
>TRBV19|TRBJ2-1|TRBD2|-
CASSPGLAGDAQFF
TGTGCCAGTAGTCCGGGACTAGCGGGGGATGCGCAGTTCTTC
>TRBV7-6|TRBJ2-1|TRBD2|-
CASSYSTSGGVNEQFF
TGTGCCAGCAGCTATTCGACTAGCGGGGGAGTTAATGAGCAGTTCTTC
>TRBV2|TRBJ2-3|-|-
CASSFLHKSTDTQYF
TGTGCCAGCAGTTTTTTGCATAAAAGCACAGATACGCAGTATTTT
>TRBV11-3|TRBJ2-3|-|-
CASSLGGTGADTQYF
TGTGCCAGCAGCTTAGGCGGGACGGGCGCAGATACGCAGTATTTT
>TRBV4-3|TRBJ2-7|-|-
CASSQATTSREQYF
TGCGCCAGCAGCCAAGCTACGACTAGTCGCGAGCAGTACTTC
>TRBV2|TRBJ1-1|TRBD1|once
CASSEKGTGNTEAFF
TGTGCCAGCAGTGAAAAGGGGACAGGGAACACTGAAGCTTTCTTT
>TRBV9|TRBJ1-1|-|-
CASSVTSRMNTEAFF
TGTGCCAGCAGCGTTACTTCCAGGATGAACACTGAAGCTTTCTTT
>TRBV7-2|TRBJ1-2|-|-
CASSWGDAGRYGYTF
TGTGCCAGCAGCTGGGGAGACGCGGGACGGTATGGCTACACCTTC
>TRBV6-1|TRBJ1-2|-|-
CASSESAGAQGYTF
TGTGCCAGCAGTGAATCGGCGGGGGCGCAGGGCTACACCTTC
>TRBV29-1|TRBJ2-3|TRBD1|-
CSPQGAGGKDTQYF
TGCAGCCCACAGGGGGCAGGGGGCAAAGATACGCAGTATTTT
>TRBV5-8|TRBJ1-5|-|-
CASSFGGAKQPQHF
TGTGCCAGCAGCTTTGGGGGCGCAAAGCAGCCCCAGCATTTT
>TRBV6-4|TRBJ2-5|-|-
CASLRFRETQYF
TGTGCCAGCCTCCGGTTTCGAGAGACCCAGTACTTC
>TRBV7-9|TRBJ1-5|-|-
CASSRTVDQPQHF
TGTGCCAGCAGCCGGACAGTTGATCAGCCCCAGCATTTT
>TRBV9|TRBJ2-1|-|-
CASSVVGRGGYNEQFF
TGTGCCAGCAGCGTAGTGGGCAGGGGGGGATACAATGAGCAGTTCTTC
>TRBV5-4|TRBJ2-1|-|-
CASSSQERYNEQFF
TGTGCCAGCAGCTCACAGGAGAGGTACAATGAGCAGTTCTTC
>TRBV5-1|TRBJ1-1|-|-
CASSSHKNTEAFF
TGCGCCAGCAGCTCTCACAAGAACACTGAAGCTTTCTTT
>TRBV19|TRBJ1-2|-|-
CASSSFNYGYTF
TGTGCCAGTAGTAGTTTTAACTATGGCTACACCTTC
>TRBV6-5|TRBJ1-1|-|-
CASSESLGTEAFF
TGTGCCAGCAGTGAGTCATTGGGAACTGAAGCTTTCTTT
>TRBV5-1|TRBJ2-7|-|once
CASSSALFESYEQYF
TGCGCCAGCAGCTCGGCCCTTTTCGAATCCTACGAGCAGTACTTC
>TRBV5-1|TRBJ2-5|TRBD1|once
CASSFGQGNGQYF
TGCGCCAGCAGCTTTGGACAGGGAAACGGGCAGTACTTC
>TRBV4-2|TRBJ2-1|TRBD2|-
CASSQEGGGVGIKNEQFF
TGTGCCAGCAGCCAAGAGGGGGGAGGGGTAGGGATAAAGAATGAGCAGTTCTTC
>TRBV18|TRBJ2-5|-|-
CASSPSLGVQETQYF
TGTGCCAGCTCACCAAGCCTAGGCGTCCAAGAGACCCAGTACTTC
>TRBV19|TRBJ2-2|TRBD2|-
CASEVAGLFTGELFF
TGTGCCAGTGAGGTAGCGGGGCTTTTCACCGGGGAGCTGTTTTTT
>TRBV28|TRBJ1-5|TRBD1|once
CASSLPGQGSRQPQHF
TGTGCCAGCAGCCTACCAGGACAGGGGAGTCGTCAGCCCCAGCATTTT
>TRBV27|TRBJ1-2|TRBD1|-
CASSLSGQGAHYTF
TGTGCCAGCAGTTTATCGGGACAGGGAGCCCACTACACCTTC
>TRBV6-6|TRBJ2-7|-|once
CASSYVSQSSYEQYF
TGTGCCAGCAGTTACGTCTCTCAGAGCTCCTACGAGCAGTACTTC
>TRBV19|TRBJ2-2|-|once
CASRAQSRNTGELFF
TGTGCAAGTAGGGCCCAAAGCAGGAACACCGGGGAGCTGTTTTTT
>TRBV10-3|TRBJ1-5|-|-
CAISERVNQPQHF
TGTGCCATCAGTGAAAGGGTCAATCAGCCCCAGCATTTT
>TRBV7-9|TRBJ1-6|-|-
CASSPDGTNNSPLHF
TGTGCCAGCAGCCCGGACGGGACAAATAATTCACCCCTCCACTTT
>TRBV5-1|TRBJ1-5|TRBD1|once
CASSPGTGNQPQHF
TGCGCCAGCAGCCCCGGGACAGGCAATCAGCCCCAGCATTTT
>TRBV4-1|TRBJ2-2|TRBD2|once
CASSQVWPGGPTGELFF
TGCGCCAGCAGCCAAGTCTGGCCGGGAGGGCCGACCGGGGAGCTGTTTTTT
>TRBV7-9|TRBJ2-3|-|-
CASSPSLTQYF
TGTGCCAGCAGCCCCTCCCTGACGCAGTATTTT
>TRBV6-5|TRBJ1-1|-|-
CASSSSRPSTEAFF
TGTGCCAGCAGTTCCTCCCGACCTAGCACTGAAGCTTTCTTT
>TRBV27|TRBJ2-7|-|once
CASSLSPRYEQYF
TGTGCCAGCAGTTTAAGTCCCCGCTACGAGCAGTACTTC
>TRBV7-2|TRBJ2-7|TRBD2|few
CASSLYAGGREQYF
TGTGCCAGCAGCTTATATGCGGGGGGACGTGAGCAGTACTTC
>TRBV14|TRBJ1-6|TRBD1|-
CASSRDRGSPLHF
TGTGCCAGCAGCCGAGACAGGGGTTCACCCCTCCACTTT
>TRBV11-3|TRBJ2-7|-|few
CASSLNWGHEQYF
TGTGCCAGCAGCTTAAATTGGGGGCACGAGCAGTACTTC
>TRBV11-2|TRBJ2-5|TRBD1|-
CASSYGQGGRETQYF
TGTGCCAGCAGTTACGGACAGGGGGGCCGAGAGACCCAGTACTTC
>TRBV7-9|TRBJ2-2|-|-
CASSFANTGELFF
TGTGCCAGCAGCTTTGCGAACACCGGGGAGCTGTTTTTT
>TRBV7-9|TRBJ1-5|TRBD1|few
CASSYGTATQHF
TGTGCCAGCAGCTACGGGACAGCGACCCAGCATTTT
>TRBV6-6|TRBJ2-7|-|-
CASAPGTAYEQYF
TGTGCCAGCGCCCCAGGAACGGCCTACGAGCAGTACTTC